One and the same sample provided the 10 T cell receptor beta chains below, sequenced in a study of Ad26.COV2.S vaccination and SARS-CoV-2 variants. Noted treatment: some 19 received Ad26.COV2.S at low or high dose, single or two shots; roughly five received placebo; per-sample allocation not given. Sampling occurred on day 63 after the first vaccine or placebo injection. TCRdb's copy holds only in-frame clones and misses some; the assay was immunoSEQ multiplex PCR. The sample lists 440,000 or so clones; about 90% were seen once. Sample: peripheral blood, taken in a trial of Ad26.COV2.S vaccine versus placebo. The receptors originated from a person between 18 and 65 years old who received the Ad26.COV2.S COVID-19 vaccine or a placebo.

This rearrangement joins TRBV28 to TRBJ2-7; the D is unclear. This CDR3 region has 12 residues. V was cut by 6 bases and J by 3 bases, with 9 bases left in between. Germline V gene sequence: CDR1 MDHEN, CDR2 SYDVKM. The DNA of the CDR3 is TGTGCCAGCAGAATCGACGGCTACGAGCAGTACTTC. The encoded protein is CASRIDGYEQYF.

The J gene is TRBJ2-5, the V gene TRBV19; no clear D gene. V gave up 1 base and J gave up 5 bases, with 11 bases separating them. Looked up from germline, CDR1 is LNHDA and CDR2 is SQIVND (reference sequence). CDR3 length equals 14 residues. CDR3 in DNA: TGTGCCAGTAGTATAGCAGAAGGTGGGGAGACCCAGTACTTC. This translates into CASSIAEGGETQYF.

Here the CDR3 reads CASSLIGPGELFF. In nucleotides, the CDR3 is TGTGCCAGCAGCTTGATAGGGCCCGGGGAGCTGTTTTTT. The gene calls are TRBV7-3 and TRBJ2-2, with D unresolved. V was cut by 3 bases and J by 6 bases, with 8 bases left in between. Per the germline V gene, CDR1 is SGHTA and CDR2 is FQGTGA. The CDR3 has 13 amino acids.

The DNA for the CDR3 is TGTGCCAGCAGCAAGTCGGATCAGACAACAGATACGCAGTATTTT. Amino acids: CASSKSDQTTDTQYF. V gene TRBV7-9 combines with J gene TRBJ2-3; D is uncertain. Germline V gene lookup returns CDR1 SEHNR and CDR2 FQNEAQ (reference sequence). The V and J ends lost 5 bases and 3 bases respectively, with 15 bases between them. The CDR3 totals 15 residues.

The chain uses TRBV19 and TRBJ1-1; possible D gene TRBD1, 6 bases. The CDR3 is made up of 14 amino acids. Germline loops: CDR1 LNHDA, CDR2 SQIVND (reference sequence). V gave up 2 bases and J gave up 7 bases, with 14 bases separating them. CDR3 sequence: CASSIRWGHLEAFF. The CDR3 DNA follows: TGTGCCAGTAGTATAAGATGGGGACATCTTGAAGCTTTCTTT.

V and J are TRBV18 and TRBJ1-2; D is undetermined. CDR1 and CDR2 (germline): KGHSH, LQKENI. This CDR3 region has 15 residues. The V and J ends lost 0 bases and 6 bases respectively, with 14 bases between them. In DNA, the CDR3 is TGTGCCAGCTCACCACCGACACTCGCTTCGGATGGCTACACCTTC. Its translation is CASSPPTLASDGYTF.

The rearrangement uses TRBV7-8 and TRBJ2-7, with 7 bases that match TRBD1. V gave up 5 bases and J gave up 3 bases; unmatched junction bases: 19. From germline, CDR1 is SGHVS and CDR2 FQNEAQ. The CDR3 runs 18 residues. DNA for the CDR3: TGTGCCAGCAGCCCAGCAGGGGACAGAGGGTCGTTGGACTACGAGCAGTACTTC. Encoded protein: CASSPAGDRGSLDYEQYF.

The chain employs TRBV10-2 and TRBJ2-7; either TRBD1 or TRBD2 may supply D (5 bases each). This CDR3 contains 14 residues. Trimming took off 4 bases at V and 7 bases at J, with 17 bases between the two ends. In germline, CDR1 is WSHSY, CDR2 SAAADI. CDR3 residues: CASSAPGPMVEQYF. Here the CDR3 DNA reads TGCGCCAGCAGTGCGCCGGGACCAATGGTGGAGCAGTACTTC.

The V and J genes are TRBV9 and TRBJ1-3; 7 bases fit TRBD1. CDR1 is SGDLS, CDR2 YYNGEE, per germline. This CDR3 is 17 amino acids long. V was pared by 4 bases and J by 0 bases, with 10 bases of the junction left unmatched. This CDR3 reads CASSPRGTVFSGNTIYF. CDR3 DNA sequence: TGTGCCAGCAGCCCCCGCGGGACAGTTTTCTCTGGAAACACCATATATTTT.

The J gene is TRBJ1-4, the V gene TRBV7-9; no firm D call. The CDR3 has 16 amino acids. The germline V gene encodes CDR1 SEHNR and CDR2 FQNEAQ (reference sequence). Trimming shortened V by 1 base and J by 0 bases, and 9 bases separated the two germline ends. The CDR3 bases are TGTGCCAGCAGCTTAGAGGGCGGATCAACTAATGAAAAACTGTTTTTT. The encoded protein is CASSLEGGSTNEKLFF.